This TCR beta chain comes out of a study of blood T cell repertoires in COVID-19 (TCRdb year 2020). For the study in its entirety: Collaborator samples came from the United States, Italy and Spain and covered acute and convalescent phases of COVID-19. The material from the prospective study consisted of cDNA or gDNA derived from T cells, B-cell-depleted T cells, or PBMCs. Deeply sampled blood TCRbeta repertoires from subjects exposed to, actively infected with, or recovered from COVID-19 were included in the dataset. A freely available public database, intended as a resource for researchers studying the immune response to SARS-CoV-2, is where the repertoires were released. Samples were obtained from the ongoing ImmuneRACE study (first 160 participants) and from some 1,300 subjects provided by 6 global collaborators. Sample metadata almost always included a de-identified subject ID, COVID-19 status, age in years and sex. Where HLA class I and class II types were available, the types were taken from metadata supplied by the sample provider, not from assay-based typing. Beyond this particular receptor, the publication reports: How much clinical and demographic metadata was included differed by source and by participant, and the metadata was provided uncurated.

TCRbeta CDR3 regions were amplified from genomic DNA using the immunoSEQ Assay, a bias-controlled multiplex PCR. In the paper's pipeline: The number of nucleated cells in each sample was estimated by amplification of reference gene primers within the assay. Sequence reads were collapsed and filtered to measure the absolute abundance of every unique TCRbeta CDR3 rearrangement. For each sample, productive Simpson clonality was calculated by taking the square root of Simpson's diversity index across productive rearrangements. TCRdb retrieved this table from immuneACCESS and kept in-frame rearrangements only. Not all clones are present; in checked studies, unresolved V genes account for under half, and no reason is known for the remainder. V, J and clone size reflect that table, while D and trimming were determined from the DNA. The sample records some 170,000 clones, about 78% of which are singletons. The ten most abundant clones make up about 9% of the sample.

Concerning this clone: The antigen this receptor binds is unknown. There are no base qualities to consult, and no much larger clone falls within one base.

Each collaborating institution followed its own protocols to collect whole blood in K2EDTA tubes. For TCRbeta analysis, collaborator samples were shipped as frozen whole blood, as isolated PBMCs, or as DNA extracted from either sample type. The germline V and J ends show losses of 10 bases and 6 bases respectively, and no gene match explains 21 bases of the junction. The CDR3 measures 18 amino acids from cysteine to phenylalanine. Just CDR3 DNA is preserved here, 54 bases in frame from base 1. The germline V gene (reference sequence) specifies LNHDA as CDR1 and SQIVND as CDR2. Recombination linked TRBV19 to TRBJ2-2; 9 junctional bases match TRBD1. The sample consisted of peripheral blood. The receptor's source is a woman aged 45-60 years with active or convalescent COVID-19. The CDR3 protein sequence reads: CANPLGPAGQGRSGELFF. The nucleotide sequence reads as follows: TGTGCCAACCCCCTAGGGCCCGCGGGACAGGGTCGTTCCGGGGAGCTGTTTTTT.